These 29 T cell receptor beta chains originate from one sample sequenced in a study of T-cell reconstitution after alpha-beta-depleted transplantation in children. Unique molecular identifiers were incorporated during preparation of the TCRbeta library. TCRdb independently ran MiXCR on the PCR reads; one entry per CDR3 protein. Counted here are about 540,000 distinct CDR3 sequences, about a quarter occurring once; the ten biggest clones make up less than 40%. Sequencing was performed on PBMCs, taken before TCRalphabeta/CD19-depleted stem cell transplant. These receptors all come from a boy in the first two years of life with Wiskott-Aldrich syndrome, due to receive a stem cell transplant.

CDR3 residues: CASSLGGRTDQPQHF. The CDR3 DNA sequence: TGTGCCAGCAGTTTGGGGGGGAGGACTGATCAGCCCCAGCATTTT. The chain carries TRBV27 and TRBJ1-5; tentative D call: TRBD1 (5 bases). This CDR3 region has 15 residues. The germline V gene has CDR1 MNHEY and CDR2 SMNVEV (reference sequence). V lost 3 bases and J lost 5, with 14 bases in between.

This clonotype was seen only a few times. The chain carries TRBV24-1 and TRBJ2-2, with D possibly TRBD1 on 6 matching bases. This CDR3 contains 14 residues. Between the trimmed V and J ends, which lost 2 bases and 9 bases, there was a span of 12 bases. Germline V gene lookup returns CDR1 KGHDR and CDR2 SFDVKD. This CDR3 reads CATSDWGTGRELFF. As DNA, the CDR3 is TGTGCCACCAGTGATTGGGGAACAGGGCGGGAGCTGTTTTTT.

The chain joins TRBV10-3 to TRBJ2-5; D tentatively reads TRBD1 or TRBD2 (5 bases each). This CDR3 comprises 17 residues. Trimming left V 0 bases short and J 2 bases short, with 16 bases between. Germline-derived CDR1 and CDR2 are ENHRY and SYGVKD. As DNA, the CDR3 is TGTGCCATCAGTGAGTCAAGGAGCGGTAGGGGACAAGAGACCCAGTACTTC. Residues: CAISESRSGRGQETQYF.

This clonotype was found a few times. The chain's CDR3 is CASKSRSTSGSNYNEQFF. The CDR3 DNA follows: TGTGCCAGCAAGAGTCGCTCAACTAGCGGGAGTAATTACAATGAGCAGTTCTTC. V is TRBV6-2 or TRBV6-3 and J is TRBJ2-1; TRBD2 agrees at 11 bases. V lost 7 bases to trimming and J lost 4 bases; unmatched junction nucleotides: 15. This CDR3 has 18 residues. Germline CDR1 reads MNHEY; CDR2 reads SVGEGT.

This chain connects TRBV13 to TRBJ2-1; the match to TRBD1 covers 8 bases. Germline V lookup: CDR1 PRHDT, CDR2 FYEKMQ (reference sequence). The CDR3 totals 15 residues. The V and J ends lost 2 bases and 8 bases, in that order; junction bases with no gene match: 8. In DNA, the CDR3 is TGTGCCAGCAGCTTAAAACAGGGGGGAAGGGATGAGCAGTTCTTC. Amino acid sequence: CASSLKQGGRDEQFF.

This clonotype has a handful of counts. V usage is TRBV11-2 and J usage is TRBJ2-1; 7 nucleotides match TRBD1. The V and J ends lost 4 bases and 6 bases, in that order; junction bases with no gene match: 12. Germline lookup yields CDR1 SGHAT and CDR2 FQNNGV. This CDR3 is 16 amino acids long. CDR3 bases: TGTGCCAGCAGCTCCGGGACAGAGCTCTTCGGCAATGAGCAGTTCTTC. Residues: CASSSGTELFGNEQFF.

The CDR3 protein is CASSPLGLAGGPQFF. Written as DNA, the CDR3 is TGCGCCAGCAGCCCCCTTGGACTAGCGGGAGGGCCGCAGTTCTTC. The chain combines TRBV5-1 with TRBJ2-1, with 15 bases lining up with TRBD2. This CDR3 comprises 15 residues. After removal of 4 bases from V and 12 bases from J, the junction contained 8 bases not matched to a gene. Germline-derived CDR1 and CDR2 are SGHRS and YFSETQ.

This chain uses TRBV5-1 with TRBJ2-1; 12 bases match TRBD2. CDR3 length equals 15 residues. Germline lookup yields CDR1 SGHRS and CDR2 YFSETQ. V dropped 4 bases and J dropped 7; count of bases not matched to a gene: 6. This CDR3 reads CASSILAGGINEQFF. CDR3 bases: TGCGCCAGCAGCATTCTAGCGGGAGGGATAAATGAGCAGTTCTTC.

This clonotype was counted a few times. The CDR3, as DNA: TGCGCCAGCAGCGGAGGGACAGCCCAAGAGACCCAGTACTTC. Its translation is CASSGGTAQETQYF. The chain has TRBV5-1 and TRBJ2-5; TRBD1 might be the D (7 bases). The V and J ends lost 4 bases and 1 base respectively, with 11 bases between them. The germline gives CDR1 SGHRS, CDR2 YFSETQ. There are 14 residues in the CDR3.

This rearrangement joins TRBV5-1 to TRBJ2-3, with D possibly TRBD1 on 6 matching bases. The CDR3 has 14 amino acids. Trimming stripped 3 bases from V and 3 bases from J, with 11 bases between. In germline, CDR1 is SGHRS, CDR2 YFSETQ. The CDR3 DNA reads TGCGCCAGCAGCTCTCAGGGGTTGACAGATACGCAGTATTTT. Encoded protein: CASSSQGLTDTQYF.

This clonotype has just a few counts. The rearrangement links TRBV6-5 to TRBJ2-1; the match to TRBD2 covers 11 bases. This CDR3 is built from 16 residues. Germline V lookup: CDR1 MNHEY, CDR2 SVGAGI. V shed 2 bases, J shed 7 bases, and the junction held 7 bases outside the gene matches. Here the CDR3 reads CASSYTLAGVGNEQFF. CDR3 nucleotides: TGTGCCAGCAGTTACACACTAGCGGGAGTAGGGAATGAGCAGTTCTTC.

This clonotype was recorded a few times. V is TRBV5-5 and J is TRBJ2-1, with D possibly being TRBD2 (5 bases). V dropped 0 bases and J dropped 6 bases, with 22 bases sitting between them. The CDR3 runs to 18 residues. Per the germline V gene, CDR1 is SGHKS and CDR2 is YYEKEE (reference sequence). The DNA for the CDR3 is TGTGCCAGCAGCTTGGGACAAACGCGGCTAGCTTTGCGCAATGAGCAGTTCTTC. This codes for CASSLGQTRLALRNEQFF.

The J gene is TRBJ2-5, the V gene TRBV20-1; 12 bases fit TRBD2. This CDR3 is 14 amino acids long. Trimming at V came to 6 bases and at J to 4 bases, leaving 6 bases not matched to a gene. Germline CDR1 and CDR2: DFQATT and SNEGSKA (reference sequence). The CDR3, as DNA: TGCAGTGCAAGGACTAGCGGGAAGGCAGAGACCCAGTACTTC. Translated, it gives CSARTSGKAETQYF.

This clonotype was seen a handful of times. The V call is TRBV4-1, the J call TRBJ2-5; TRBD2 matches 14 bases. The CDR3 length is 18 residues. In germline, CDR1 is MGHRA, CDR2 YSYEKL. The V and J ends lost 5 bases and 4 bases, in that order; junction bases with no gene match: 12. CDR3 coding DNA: TGCGCCAGCAGCACAAGGGGACTAGCGGGAGTGGGGCGAGAGACCCAGTACTTC. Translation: CASSTRGLAGVGRETQYF.

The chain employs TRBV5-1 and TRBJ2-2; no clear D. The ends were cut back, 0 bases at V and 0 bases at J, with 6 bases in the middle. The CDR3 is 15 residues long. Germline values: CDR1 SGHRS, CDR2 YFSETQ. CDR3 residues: CASSLEPTNTGELFF. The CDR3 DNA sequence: TGCGCCAGCAGCTTGGAACCCACGAACACCGGGGAGCTGTTTTTT. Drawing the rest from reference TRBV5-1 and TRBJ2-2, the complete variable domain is KAGVTQTPRYLIKTRGQQVTLSCSPISGHRSVSWYQQTPGQGLQFLFEYFSETQRNKGNFPGRFSGRQFSNSRSEMNVSTLELGDSALYLCASSLEPTNTGELFFGEGSRLTVL.

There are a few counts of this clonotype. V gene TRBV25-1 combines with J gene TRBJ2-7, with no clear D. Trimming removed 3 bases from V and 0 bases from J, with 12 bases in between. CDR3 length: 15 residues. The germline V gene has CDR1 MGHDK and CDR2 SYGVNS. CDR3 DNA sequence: TGTGCCAGCAGTGAGGGGATACTAAGCTCCTACGAGCAGTACTTC. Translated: CASSEGILSSYEQYF.

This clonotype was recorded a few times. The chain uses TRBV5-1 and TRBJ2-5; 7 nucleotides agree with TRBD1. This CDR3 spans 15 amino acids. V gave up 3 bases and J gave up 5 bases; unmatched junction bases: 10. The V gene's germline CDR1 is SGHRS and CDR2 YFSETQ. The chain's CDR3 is CASSSHRDSQETQYF. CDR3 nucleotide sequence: TGCGCCAGCAGCTCACACCGGGACAGCCAGGAGACCCAGTACTTC.

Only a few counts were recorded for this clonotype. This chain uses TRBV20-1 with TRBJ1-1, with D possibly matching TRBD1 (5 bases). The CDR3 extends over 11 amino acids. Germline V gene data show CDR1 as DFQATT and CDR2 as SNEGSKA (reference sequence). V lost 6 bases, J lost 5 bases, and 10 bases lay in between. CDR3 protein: CSAPGLTEAFF. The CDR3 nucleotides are TGCAGTGCGCCAGGGTTAACTGAAGCTTTCTTT.

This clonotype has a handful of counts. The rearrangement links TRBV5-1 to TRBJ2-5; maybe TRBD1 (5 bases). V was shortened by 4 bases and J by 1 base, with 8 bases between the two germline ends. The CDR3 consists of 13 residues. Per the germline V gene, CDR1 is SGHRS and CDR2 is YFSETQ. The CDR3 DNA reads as TGCGCCAGCAGCCGACAGCCCCAAGAGACCCAGTACTTC. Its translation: CASSRQPQETQYF.

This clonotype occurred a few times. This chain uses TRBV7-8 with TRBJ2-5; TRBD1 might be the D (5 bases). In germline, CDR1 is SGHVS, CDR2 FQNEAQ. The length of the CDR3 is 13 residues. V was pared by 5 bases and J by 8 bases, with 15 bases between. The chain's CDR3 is CASSGAELATQYF. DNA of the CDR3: TGTGCCAGCAGCGGGGCAGAATTGGCTACCCAGTACTTC.

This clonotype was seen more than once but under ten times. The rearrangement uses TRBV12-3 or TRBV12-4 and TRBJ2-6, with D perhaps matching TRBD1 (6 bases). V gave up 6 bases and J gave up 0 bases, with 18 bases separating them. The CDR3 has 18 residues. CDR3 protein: CASRRRTGTNSGANVLTF. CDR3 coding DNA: TGTGCCAGCAGGAGAAGAACAGGGACGAACTCTGGGGCCAACGTCCTGACTTTC.

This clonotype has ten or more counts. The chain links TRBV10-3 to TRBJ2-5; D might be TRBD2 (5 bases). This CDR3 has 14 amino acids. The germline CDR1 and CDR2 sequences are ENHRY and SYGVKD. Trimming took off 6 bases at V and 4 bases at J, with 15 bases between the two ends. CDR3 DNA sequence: TGTGCCATCAGCGACACTAGTCTAGGAGAGACCCAGTACTTC. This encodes CAISDTSLGETQYF.

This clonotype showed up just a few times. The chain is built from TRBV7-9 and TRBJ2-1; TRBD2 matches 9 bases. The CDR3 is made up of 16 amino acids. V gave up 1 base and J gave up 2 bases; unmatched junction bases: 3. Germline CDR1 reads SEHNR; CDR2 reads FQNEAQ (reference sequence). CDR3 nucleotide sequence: TGTGCCAGCAGCTTAGGCGGGAGGGTGCCCTACAATGAGCAGTTCTTC. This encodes CASSLGGRVPYNEQFF.

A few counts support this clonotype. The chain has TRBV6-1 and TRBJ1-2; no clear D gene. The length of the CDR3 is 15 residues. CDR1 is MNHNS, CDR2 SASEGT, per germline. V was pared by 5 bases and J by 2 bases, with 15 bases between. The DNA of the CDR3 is TGTGCCAGCAGTCGACTCTCCCGGGTGAACTATGGCTACACCTTC. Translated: CASSRLSRVNYGYTF.

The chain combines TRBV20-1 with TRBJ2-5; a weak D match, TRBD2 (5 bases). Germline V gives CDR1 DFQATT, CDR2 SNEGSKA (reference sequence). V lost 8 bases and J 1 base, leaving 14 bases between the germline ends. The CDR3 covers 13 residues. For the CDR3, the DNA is TGCAGTCTCTCTCTAGCAGTCCAAGAGACCCAGTACTTC. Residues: CSLSLAVQETQYF.

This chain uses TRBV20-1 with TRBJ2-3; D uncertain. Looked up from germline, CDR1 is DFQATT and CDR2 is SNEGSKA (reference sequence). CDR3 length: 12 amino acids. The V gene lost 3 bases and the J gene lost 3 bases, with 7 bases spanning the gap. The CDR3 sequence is CSASISTDTQYF. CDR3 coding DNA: TGCAGTGCTAGCATCTCAACAGATACGCAGTATTTT.

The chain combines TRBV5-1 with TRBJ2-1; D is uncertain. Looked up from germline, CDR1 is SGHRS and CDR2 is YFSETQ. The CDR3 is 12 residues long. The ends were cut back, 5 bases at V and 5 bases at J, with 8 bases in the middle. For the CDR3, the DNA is TGCGCCAGCAGACGTAAAAACAATGAGCAGTTCTTC. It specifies CASRRKNNEQFF. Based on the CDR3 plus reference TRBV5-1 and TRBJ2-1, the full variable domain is KAGVTQTPRYLIKTRGQQVTLSCSPISGHRSVSWYQQTPGQGLQFLFEYFSETQRNKGNFPGRFSGRQFSNSRSEMNVSTLELGDSALYLCASRRKNNEQFFGPGTRLTVL.

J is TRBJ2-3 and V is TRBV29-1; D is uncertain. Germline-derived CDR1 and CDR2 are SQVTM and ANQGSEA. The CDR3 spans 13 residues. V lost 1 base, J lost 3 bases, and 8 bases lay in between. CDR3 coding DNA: TGCAGCGTTGAAGGCCGGCAAACAGATACGCAGTATTTT. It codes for CSVEGRQTDTQYF.

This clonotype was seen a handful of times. CDR3 region: CASSRIVRTDTQYF. In nucleotides, the CDR3 is TGTGCCAGCAGTCGCATAGTGAGGACAGATACGCAGTATTTT. The genes are TRBV12-3 or TRBV12-4 and TRBJ2-3; D gene uncertain. This CDR3 spans 14 amino acids. The ends were cut back, 5 bases at V and 3 bases at J, with 12 bases in the middle.